One sample yielded the 18 T cell receptor beta chains listed below, sequenced in a study of blood T cell repertoires in COVID-19. Clones were sequenced by immunoSEQ multiplex PCR, and TCRdb holds only the in-frame ones, with some missing. The top ten clones hold approximately 4.6% of a sample with about 150,000 clones, roughly 84% of them seen once. Sequencing was carried out using peripheral blood. The receptor source for this set is a human donor in a cohort sampled during active COVID-19.

This rearrangement joins TRBV7-6 to TRBJ2-1; TRBD2 might be the D (5 bases). The CDR3 is 17 amino acids. Trimming pared 2 bases from V and 0 bases from J, leaving 14 bases between. Germline V CDR1 and CDR2: SGHVS, FNYEAQ. CDR3 sequence reads: CASSLNWERSSYNEQFF. DNA of the CDR3: TGTGCCAGCAGCTTAAACTGGGAGCGGAGCTCCTACAATGAGCAGTTCTTC.

The gene calls are TRBV19 and TRBJ2-2; TRBD2 matches 10 bases. This CDR3 spans 16 amino acids. V lost 1 base and J lost 8; bases outside the gene matches: 7. Germline CDR1 is LNHDA and CDR2 is SQIVND (reference sequence). In DNA form, the CDR3 reads TGTGCCAGTAGTATAGCCCTAGCGGGAGTTCCTGGGGAGCTGTTTTTT. Amino acid sequence: CASSIALAGVPGELFF.

CDR3 DNA: TGTGCCAGTAGGTCGACAGGGTTTACTGAAAAACTGTTTTTT. It translates to CASRSTGFTEKLFF. The J gene is TRBJ1-4, the V gene TRBV19; 7 positions match TRBD1. Germline V CDR1 and CDR2: LNHDA, SQIVND (reference sequence). V dropped 6 bases and J dropped 7; count of bases not matched to a gene: 8. CDR3 length equals 14 residues. Drawing the rest from reference TRBV19 and TRBJ1-4, the complete variable domain is DGGITQSPKYLFRKEGQNVTLSCEQNLNHDAMYWYRQDPGQGLRLIYYSQIVNDFQKGDIAEGYSVSREKKESFPLTVTSAQKNPTAFYLCASRSTGFTEKLFFGSGTQLSVL.

The gene calls are TRBV2 and TRBJ1-4; D is undetermined. Deletions cut 3 bases from V and 7 bases from J, with 6 bases between. This CDR3 region has 12 residues. CDR1 is SNHLY and CDR2 is FYNNEI in the germline V gene. The CDR3 spells CASSDPGEKLFF. The DNA of the CDR3 is TGTGCCAGCAGTGATCCAGGTGAAAAACTGTTTTTT.

The chain employs TRBV5-1 and TRBJ1-3; perhaps TRBD1 as D (6 bases). V dropped 5 bases and J dropped 4 bases, with 13 bases sitting between them. Germline V gene data show CDR1 as SGHRS and CDR2 as YFSETQ. This CDR3 is built from 14 residues. The CDR3 spells CASRETQGGNTIYF. CDR3 DNA sequence: TGCGCCAGCAGGGAGACCCAGGGGGGAAACACCATATATTTT.

This sequence joins TRBV7-3 and TRBJ2-3; possible D gene TRBD2, 6 bases. Germline-derived CDR1 and CDR2 are SGHTA and FQGTGA. Trimming stripped 5 bases from V and 0 bases from J, with 18 bases between. The CDR3 covers 17 residues. The DNA for the CDR3 is TGTGCCAGCAGCCCCCACCTCACTAGCACCAGCACAGATACGCAGTATTTT. Translated: CASSPHLTSTSTDTQYF.

This rearrangement joins TRBV9 to TRBJ2-7; 9 nucleotides agree with TRBD2. Germline trimming cut 4 bases from V and 3 bases from J; bases unmatched to any gene: 8. Germline V gene data show CDR1 as SGDLS and CDR2 as YYNGEE. The CDR3 length is 15 residues. The DNA of the CDR3 is TGTGCCAGCAGCCACGGAGCGGGAGGTGGCTACGAGCAGTACTTC. Its protein is CASSHGAGGGYEQYF.

This clone was picked up one time. The chain joins TRBV18 to TRBJ2-2; D is perhaps TRBD1 (5 bases). Germline CDR1 KGHSH, CDR2 LQKENI. Between the trimmed V and J ends, which lost 5 bases and 4 bases, there was a span of 14 bases. The CDR3 totals 15 residues. CDR3 sequence: CASSALGRATGELFF. The CDR3 region has the DNA TGTGCCAGCTCAGCCCTCGGCAGGGCCACCGGGGAGCTGTTTTTT.

The chain recombines TRBV11-2 with TRBJ2-1, with D unclear. V lost 0 bases and J 0 bases, leaving 6 bases between the germline ends. The CDR3 is 15 amino acids. Germline lookup yields CDR1 SGHAT and CDR2 FQNNGV. The DNA for the CDR3 is TGTGCCAGCAGCTTAGAGGCACGCTCCTACAATGAGCAGTTCTTC. It codes for CASSLEARSYNEQFF.

The chain joins TRBV6-5 to TRBJ1-1, with D perhaps matching TRBD1 (6 bases). The CDR3 is 12 amino acids. The germline gives CDR1 MNHEY, CDR2 SVGAGI. Trimming took 6 bases from V and 4 from J, leaving 9 bases between them. The DNA of the CDR3 is TGTGCCAGCAGAACAGGGCCCACTGAAGCTTTCTTT. This codes for CASRTGPTEAFF.

The chain employs TRBV6-6 and TRBJ1-6; 9 bases are a match to TRBD1. The CDR3 is made up of 13 amino acids. CDR1 MNHNY and CDR2 SVGAGI come from the germline V gene (reference sequence). J gave up 8 bases and V 8 bases, and 4 bases lay outside the gene matches. CDR3 sequence reads: CASAGQGHSPLHF. DNA of the CDR3: TGTGCCAGCGCGGGACAGGGCCATTCACCCCTCCACTTT.

This clone was counted a few times. This chain connects TRBV14 to TRBJ2-5; 12 nucleotides align to TRBD2. Trimming removed 5 bases from V and 2 bases from J; junction bases left unmatched: 6. CDR1 SGHDN and CDR2 FVKESK come from the germline V gene. The CDR3 loop spans 16 amino acids. This CDR3 is CASSELGTSGQETQYF. The CDR3 nucleotides are TGTGCCAGCAGCGAACTTGGGACTAGCGGGCAAGAGACCCAGTACTTC.

This chain connects TRBV27 to TRBJ2-1, with 13 bases fitting TRBD2. The CDR3 is 17 amino acids. Germline V gene data show CDR1 as MNHEY and CDR2 as SMNVEV (reference sequence). Trimming removed 5 bases from V and 3 bases from J; junction bases left unmatched: 7. The CDR3 DNA sequence: TGTGCCAGCAGTCCCCGGACTAGCGGGAGAGACTACAATGAGCAGTTCTTC. It codes for CASSPRTSGRDYNEQFF.

The chain is built from TRBV6-5 and TRBJ1-1, with 7 bases aligning to TRBD1. Germline lookup yields CDR1 MNHEY and CDR2 SVGAGI. This CDR3 spans 12 amino acids. V gave up 2 bases and J gave up 11 bases; unmatched junction bases: 5. The CDR3 DNA reads as TGTGCCAGCAGTTACGCAGGGGGTATCGCTTTCTTT. Protein: CASSYAGGIAFF.

The gene calls are TRBV24-1 and TRBJ2-3; TRBD2 matches 9 bases. In germline, CDR1 is KGHDR, CDR2 SFDVKD. The trim removed 1 base at V and 1 base at J, leaving 2 bases unmatched. The CDR3 loop spans 16 amino acids. Here the CDR3 DNA reads TGTGCCACCAGTGATTTTAGCGGGAGCGGCACAGATACGCAGTATTTT. This codes for CATSDFSGSGTDTQYF.

This clone appeared a single time. This sequence joins TRBV15 and TRBJ1-5; 7 bases map to TRBD1. Germline V gene sequence: CDR1 LNHNV, CDR2 YYDKDF (reference sequence). V shed 1 base and J 4 bases; nucleotides not matched to a gene: 7. The CDR3 is made up of 16 amino acids. CDR3 residues: CATSRGLGTDNQPQHF. The CDR3 DNA reads as TGTGCCACCAGCAGAGGCCTCGGGACAGATAATCAGCCCCAGCATTTT.

This clone appeared a few times. The chain uses TRBV7-8 and TRBJ1-6; no reliable D call. CDR3 size: 17 residues. V gave up 1 base and J gave up 3 bases, with 13 bases separating them. CDR1 and CDR2 from the germline V gene are SGHVS and FQNEAQ. As DNA, the CDR3 is TGTGCCAGCAGCTTAGGGGCAGAGATGTTCTATAATTCACCCCTCCACTTT. This gives the protein CASSLGAEMFYNSPLHF.

This chain joins TRBV20-1 and TRBJ2-5; tentatively, D is TRBD1 (5 bases). With 3 bases removed from V and 3 bases from J, the gap between germline ends came to 8 bases. The CDR3 runs 12 residues. Germline V gene data show CDR1 as DFQATT and CDR2 as SNEGSKA (reference sequence). This CDR3 is CSASGREETQYF. The CDR3 DNA reads TGCAGTGCTAGTGGCAGGGAAGAGACCCAGTACTTC.